This T cell receptor (beta chain) was retrieved from a study of blood T cells in healthy people across ages. Study-wide results and caveats: Possibly, changes in expanded clonotypes were confounded because donor CMV status was unknown.

For this clonotype: The target antigen is unknown.

A second PCR, run for about 7 to 11 cycles, used a sample-barcoded 5' primer plus a J-beta primer mix. Through a template-switch adaptor with 12 random nucleotides, each cDNA molecule received a tag. TCRdb re-derived calls from the 5' RACE reads in MiXCR, one entry per CDR3 protein. The sample has around 2 million distinct CDR3 sequences, 35% to 50% seen once; the top ten hold about 21%. The CDR3 has 14 amino acids. V was cut by 4 bases and J by 6 bases, with 15 bases left in between. Germline loops: CDR1 LGHNA, CDR2 YSLEER. The receptor was isolated from a human donor in good health. Sequenced sample: blood. The V gene is TRBV4-3, the J gene TRBJ1-1; possible D gene TRBD1, 6 bases. The CDR3: CASSLTGFSPEAFF. CDR3 nucleotide sequence: TGCGCCAGCAGCCTGACAGGTTTCTCTCCTGAAGCTTTCTTT.